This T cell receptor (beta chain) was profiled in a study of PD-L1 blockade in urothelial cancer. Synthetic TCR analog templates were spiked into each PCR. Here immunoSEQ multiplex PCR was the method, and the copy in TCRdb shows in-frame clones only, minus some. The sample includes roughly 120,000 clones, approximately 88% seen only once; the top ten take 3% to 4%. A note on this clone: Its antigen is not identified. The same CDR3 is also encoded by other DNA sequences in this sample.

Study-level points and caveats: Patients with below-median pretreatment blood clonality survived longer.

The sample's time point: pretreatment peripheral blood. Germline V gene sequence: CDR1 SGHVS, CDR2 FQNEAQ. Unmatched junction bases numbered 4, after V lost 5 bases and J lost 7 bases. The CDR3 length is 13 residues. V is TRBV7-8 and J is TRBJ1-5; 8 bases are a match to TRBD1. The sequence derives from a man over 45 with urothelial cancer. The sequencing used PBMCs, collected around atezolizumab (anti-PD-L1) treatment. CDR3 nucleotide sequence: TGTGCCAGCAGCCCAGACAGGGGACAGCCCCAGCATTTT. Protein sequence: CASSPDRGQPQHF.